This T cell receptor (beta chain) is drawn from a study of T-cell reconstitution after alpha-beta-depleted transplantation in children. The V and J ends lost 1 base and 2 bases, in that order; junction bases with no gene match: 1. Germline-derived CDR1 and CDR2 are LNHNV and YYDKDF (reference sequence). There are 14 residues in the CDR3. Preparation of the TCRbeta library used unique molecular identifiers. A single record per CDR3 protein comes from TCRdb applying MiXCR to the PCR reads. This table holds some 95,000 distinct CDR3 sequences, 20% to 25% found once. This TCR was recovered from a boy aged 2 to 10 with acute lymphoblastic leukemia, due to receive a stem cell transplant. The source material was PBMCs, sampled before TCRalphabeta/CD19-depleted stem cell transplant. The gene calls are TRBV15 and TRBJ1-1, with 7 bases fitting TRBD1. The DNA of the CDR3 is TGTGCCACCAGCAGAGGGGACAGTAACACTGAAGCTTTCTTT. Protein: CATSRGDSNTEAFF.